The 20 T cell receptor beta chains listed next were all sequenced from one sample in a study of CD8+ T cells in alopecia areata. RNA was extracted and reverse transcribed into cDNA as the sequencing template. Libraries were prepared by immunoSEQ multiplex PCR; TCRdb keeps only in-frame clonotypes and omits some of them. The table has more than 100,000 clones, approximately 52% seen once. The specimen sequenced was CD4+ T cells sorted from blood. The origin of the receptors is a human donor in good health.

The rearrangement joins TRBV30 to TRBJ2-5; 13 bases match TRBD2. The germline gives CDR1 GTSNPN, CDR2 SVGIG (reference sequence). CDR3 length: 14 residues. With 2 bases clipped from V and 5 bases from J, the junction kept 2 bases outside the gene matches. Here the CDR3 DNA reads TGTGCCTGGAGTCCGGGACTAGCGGGGGAGACCCAGTACTTC. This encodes CAWSPGLAGETQYF.

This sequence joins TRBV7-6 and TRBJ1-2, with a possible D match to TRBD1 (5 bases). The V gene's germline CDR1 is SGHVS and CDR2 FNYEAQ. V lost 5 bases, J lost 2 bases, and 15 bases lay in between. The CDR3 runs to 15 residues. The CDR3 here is CASSPVGTANYGYTF. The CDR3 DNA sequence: TGTGCCAGCAGCCCCGTCGGGACGGCGAACTATGGCTACACCTTC.

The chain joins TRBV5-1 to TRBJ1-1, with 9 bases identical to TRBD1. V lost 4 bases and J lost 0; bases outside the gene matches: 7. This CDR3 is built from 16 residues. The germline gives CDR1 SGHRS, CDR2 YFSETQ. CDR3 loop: CASSAGQGRMNTEAFF. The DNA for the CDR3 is TGCGCCAGCAGCGCGGGACAGGGTCGGATGAACACTGAAGCTTTCTTT.

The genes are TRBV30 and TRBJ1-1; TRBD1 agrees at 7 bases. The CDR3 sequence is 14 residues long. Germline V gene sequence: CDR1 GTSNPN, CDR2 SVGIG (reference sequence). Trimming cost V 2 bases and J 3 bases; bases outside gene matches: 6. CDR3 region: CAWSPDRADTEAFF. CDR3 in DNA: TGTGCCTGGAGTCCTGACAGGGCGGACACTGAAGCTTTCTTT.

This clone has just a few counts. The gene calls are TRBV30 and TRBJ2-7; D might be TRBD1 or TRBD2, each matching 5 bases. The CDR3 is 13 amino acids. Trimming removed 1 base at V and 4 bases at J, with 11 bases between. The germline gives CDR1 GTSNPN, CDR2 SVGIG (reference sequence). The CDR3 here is CAWSAGPLYEQYF. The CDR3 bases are TGTGCCTGGAGTGCGGGGCCACTATACGAGCAGTACTTC. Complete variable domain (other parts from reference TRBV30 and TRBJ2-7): SQTIHQWPATLVQPVGSPLSLECTVEGTSNPNLYWYRQAAGRGLQLLFYSVGIGQISSEVPQNLSASRPQDRQFILSSKKLLLSDSGFYLCAWSAGPLYEQYFGPGTRLTVT.

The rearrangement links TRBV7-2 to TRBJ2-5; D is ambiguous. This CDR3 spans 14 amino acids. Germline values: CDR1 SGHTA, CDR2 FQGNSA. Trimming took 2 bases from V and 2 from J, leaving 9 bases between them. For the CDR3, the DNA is TGTGCCAGCAGCTTAAATGGGCAGCAAGAGACCCAGTACTTC. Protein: CASSLNGQQETQYF.

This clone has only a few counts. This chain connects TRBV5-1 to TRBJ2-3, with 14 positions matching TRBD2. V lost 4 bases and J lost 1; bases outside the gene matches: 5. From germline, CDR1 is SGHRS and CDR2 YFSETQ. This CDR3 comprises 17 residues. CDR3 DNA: TGCGCCAGCAGCCCTTGGACTAGCGGGGGGCGCACAGATACGCAGTATTTT. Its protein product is CASSPWTSGGRTDTQYF. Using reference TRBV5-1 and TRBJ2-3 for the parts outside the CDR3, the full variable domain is KAGVTQTPRYLIKTRGQQVTLSCSPISGHRSVSWYQQTPGQGLQFLFEYFSETQRNKGNFPGRFSGRQFSNSRSEMNVSTLELGDSALYLCASSPWTSGGRTDTQYFGPGTRLTVL.

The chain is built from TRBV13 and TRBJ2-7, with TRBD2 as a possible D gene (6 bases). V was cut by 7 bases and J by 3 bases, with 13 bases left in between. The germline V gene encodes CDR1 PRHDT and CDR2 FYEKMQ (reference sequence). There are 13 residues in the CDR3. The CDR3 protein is CASMGRGLYEQYF. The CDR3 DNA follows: TGTGCCAGCATGGGTAGGGGACTCTACGAGCAGTACTTC.

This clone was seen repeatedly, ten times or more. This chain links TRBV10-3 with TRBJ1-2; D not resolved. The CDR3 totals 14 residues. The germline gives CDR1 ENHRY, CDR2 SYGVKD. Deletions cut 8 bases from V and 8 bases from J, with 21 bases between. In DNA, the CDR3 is TGTGCCATCTCTAACGGTAGTGCCATCAAGGGCTACACCTTC. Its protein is CAISNGSAIKGYTF.

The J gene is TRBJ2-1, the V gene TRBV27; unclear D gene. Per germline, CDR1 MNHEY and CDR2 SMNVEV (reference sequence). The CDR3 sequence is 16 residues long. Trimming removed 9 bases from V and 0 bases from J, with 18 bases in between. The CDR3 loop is CARPIVRPYSYNEQFF. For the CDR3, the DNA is TGTGCCAGACCCATCGTTCGTCCGTACTCCTACAATGAGCAGTTCTTC.

Here the CDR3 DNA reads TGCGCCAGCAGCCAATCAGGGTCCGAAAAACTGTTTTTT. Its protein is CASSQSGSEKLFF. The chain has TRBV4-1 and TRBJ1-4; D perhaps matches TRBD1 (5 bases). V shed 2 bases and J shed 8 bases, with 9 bases lying between them. This CDR3 contains 13 residues. Germline values: CDR1 MGHRA, CDR2 YSYEKL.

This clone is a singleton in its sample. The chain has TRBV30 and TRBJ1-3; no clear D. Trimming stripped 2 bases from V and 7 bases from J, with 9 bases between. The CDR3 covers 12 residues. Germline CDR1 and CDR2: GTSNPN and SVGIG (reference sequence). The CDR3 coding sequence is TGTGCCTGGAGTCGTGGTCGGAACACCATATATTTT. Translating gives CAWSRGRNTIYF.

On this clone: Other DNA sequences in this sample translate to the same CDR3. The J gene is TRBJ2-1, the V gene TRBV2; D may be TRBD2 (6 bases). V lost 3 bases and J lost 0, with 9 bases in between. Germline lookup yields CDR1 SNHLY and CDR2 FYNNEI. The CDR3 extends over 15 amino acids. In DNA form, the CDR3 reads TGTGCCAGCAGTGAGGAGGGTGGCTCCTACAATGAGCAGTTCTTC. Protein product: CASSEEGGSYNEQFF.

As DNA, the CDR3 is TGTGCCTGGAGTGTTTCGCGGACCCAGTACTTC. It specifies CAWSVSRTQYF. J is TRBJ2-5 and V is TRBV30; D remains unclear. V was clipped by 0 bases and J by 7 bases, with 6 bases between them. The CDR3 has 11 residues. Germline-derived CDR1 and CDR2 are GTSNPN and SVGIG (reference sequence).

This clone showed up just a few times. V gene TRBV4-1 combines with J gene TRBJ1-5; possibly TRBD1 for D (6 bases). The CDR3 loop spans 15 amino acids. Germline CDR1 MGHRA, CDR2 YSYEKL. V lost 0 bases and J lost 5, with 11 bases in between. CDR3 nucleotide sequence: TGCGCCAGCAGCCAAGATGGGGGGCAGTATCAGCCCCAGCATTTT. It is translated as CASSQDGGQYQPQHF.

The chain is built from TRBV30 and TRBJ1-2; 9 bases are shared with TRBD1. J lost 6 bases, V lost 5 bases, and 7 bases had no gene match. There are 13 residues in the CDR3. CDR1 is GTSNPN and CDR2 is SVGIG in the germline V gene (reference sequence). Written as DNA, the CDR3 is TGTGCCTGGGGACAGGGGTTTTTCGATGGCTACACCTTC. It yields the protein CAWGQGFFDGYTF.

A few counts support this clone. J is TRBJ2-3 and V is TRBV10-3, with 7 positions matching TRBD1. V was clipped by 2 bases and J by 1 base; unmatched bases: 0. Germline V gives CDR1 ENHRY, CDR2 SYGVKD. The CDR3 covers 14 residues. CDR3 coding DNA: TGTGCCATCAGTGAGGGACAGGGCACAGATACGCAGTATTTT. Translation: CAISEGQGTDTQYF.

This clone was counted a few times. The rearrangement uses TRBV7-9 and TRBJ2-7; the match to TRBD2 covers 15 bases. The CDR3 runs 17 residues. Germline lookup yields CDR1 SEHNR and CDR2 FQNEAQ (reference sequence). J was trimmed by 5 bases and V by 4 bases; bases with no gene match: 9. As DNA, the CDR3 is TGTGCCAGCAGCTCCAGAGGACTAGCGGGGGGGCTGAACGAGCAGTACTTC. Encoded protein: CASSSRGLAGGLNEQYF.

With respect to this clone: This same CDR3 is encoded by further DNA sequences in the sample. CDR3 coding DNA: TGTGCCTGGAGTGTACTTGGAGGGTATGGCTACACCTTC. It codes for CAWSVLGGYGYTF. The chain is built from TRBV30 and TRBJ1-2, with no clear D. The CDR3 loop spans 13 amino acids. From germline, CDR1 is GTSNPN and CDR2 SVGIG (reference sequence). The germline V and J ends were trimmed by 0 bases and 5 bases, with 10 bases remaining between them.

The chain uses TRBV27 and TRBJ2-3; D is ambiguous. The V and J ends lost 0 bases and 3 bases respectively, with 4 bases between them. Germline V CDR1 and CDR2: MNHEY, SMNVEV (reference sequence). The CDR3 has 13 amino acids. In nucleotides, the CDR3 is TGTGCCAGCAGTTTATCCCGGACAGATACGCAGTATTTT. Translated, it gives CASSLSRTDTQYF.